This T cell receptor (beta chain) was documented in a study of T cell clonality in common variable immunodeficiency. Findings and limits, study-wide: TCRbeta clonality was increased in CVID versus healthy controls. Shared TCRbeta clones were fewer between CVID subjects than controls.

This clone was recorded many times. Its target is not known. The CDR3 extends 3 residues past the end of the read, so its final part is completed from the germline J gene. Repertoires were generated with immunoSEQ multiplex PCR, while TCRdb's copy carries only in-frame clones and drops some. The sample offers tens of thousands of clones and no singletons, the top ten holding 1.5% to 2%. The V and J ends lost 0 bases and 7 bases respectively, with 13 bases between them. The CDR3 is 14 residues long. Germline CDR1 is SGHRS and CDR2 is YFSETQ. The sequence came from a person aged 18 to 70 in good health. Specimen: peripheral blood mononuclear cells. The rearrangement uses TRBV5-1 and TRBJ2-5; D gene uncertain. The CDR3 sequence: CASSLALASGTQYF. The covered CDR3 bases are TGCGCCAGCAGCTTGGCCTTAGCTTCTGGGACC.